This T cell receptor (beta chain) was found in a study of T cell repertoires in cytomegalovirus infection. One entry per CDR3 protein results from TCRdb running MiXCR on the reads. The sample lists around 450,000 distinct CDR3 sequences; about a third were seen once. The CDR3 contains 14 residues. CDR1 and CDR2 from the germline V gene are MNHEY and SVGEGT. V lost 4 bases, J lost 4 bases, and 5 bases stayed unmatched. The sequenced sample consisted of PBMCs. The sequence was obtained from a human donor in good health (CMV status not recorded). Some clones in this sample may be carry-over from other donors' samples. The chain carries TRBV6-2 or TRBV6-3 and TRBJ1-2, with 8 bases aligning to TRBD1. The CDR3 protein is CASSSQGAIYGYTF. CDR3 bases: TGTGCCAGCAGTTCTCAGGGGGCAATCTATGGCTACACCTTC.